The text below deals with one T cell receptor (beta chain). What it recognizes is unknown. The data are from a study of T-cell memory formation after mild COVID-19. Trimming took 0 bases from V and 5 from J, leaving 23 bases between them. Per germline, CDR1 ENHRY and CDR2 SYGVKD. The CDR3 sequence is 18 residues long. Findings and caveats of the study: While clones contracting from day 15 to 85 were balanced between CD4 and CD8, later expanders leaned CD4+. The authors left the SARS-CoV-2 specificity of second-wave clones peaking on day 37 unconfirmed. Contracting CD4+ clones sat mainly in CM and EM; CD8+ in EMRA.

Using its own MiXCR run on the 5' RACE reads, TCRdb lists one record per CDR3 protein. The sample has 100,000 to 150,000 distinct CDR3 sequences, 15% to 20% seen once. This receptor was obtained from an adult woman who had mild COVID-19 (a few samples of this study predate the infection). Cell type and time point are not known. The chain combines TRBV10-3 with TRBJ2-7, with D tentatively TRBD1 (6 bases). The sample taken for sequencing was PBMCs or a T cell subset sorted from them (not recorded which). The CDR3 DNA follows: TGTGCCATCAGTGAGTCATGGGGGCTACAGACCGGGATCCACGAGCAGTACTTC. Amino acids: CAISESWGLQTGIHEQYF.